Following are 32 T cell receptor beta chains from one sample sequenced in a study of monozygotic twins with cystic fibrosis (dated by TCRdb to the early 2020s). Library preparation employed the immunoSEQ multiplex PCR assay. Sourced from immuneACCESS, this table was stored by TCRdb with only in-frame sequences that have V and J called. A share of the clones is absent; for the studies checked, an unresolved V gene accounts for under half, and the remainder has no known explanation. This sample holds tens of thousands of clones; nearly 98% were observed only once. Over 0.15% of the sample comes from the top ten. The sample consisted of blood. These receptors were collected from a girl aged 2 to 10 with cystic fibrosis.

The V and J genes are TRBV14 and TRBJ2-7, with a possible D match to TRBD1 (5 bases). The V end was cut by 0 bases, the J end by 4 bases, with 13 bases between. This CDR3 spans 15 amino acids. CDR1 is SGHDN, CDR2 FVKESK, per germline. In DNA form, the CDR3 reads TGTGCCAGCAGCCAAGAGCAGGGATATTCATACGAGCAGTACTTC. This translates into CASSQEQGYSYEQYF.

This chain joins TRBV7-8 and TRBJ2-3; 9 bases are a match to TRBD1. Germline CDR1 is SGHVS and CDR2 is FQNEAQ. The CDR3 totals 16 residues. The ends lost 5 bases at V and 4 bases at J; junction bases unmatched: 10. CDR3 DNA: TGTGCCAGCAGCGGAACAGGGGGCATCCCCCCAGATACGCAGTATTTT. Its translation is CASSGTGGIPPDTQYF.

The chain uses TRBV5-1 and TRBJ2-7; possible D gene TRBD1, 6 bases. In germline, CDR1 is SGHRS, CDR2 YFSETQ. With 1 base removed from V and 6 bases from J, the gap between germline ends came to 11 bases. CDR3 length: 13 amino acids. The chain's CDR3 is CASSLTGSGEQYF. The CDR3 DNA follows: TGCGCCAGCAGCTTGACAGGGAGTGGCGAGCAGTACTTC.

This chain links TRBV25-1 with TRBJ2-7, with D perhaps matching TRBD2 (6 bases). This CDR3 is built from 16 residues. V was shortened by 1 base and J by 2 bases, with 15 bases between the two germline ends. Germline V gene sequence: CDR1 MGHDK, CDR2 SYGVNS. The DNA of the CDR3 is TGTGCCAGCAGTGAATTAAGTTGGGGGGATCCCTACGAGCAGTACTTC. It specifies CASSELSWGDPYEQYF.

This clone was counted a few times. CDR3 region: CASSLTRQGQVLQKAFF. The CDR3, as DNA: TGTGCCAGCAGTTTGACCCGACAGGGACAGGTTCTTCAAAAGGCTTTCTTT. This chain joins TRBV27 and TRBJ1-1; 8 bases line up with TRBD1. The V gene end was trimmed by 3 bases and the J gene end by 11 bases; junction bases not matched to a gene: 20. The CDR3 runs 17 residues. CDR1 and CDR2 from the germline V gene are MNHEY and SMNVEV (reference sequence).

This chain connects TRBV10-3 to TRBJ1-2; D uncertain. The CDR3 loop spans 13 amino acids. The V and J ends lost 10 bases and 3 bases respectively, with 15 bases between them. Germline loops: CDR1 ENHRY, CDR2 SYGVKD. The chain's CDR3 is CATSDGDYYGYTF. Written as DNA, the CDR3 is TGTGCCACCTCGGACGGCGATTACTATGGCTACACCTTC.

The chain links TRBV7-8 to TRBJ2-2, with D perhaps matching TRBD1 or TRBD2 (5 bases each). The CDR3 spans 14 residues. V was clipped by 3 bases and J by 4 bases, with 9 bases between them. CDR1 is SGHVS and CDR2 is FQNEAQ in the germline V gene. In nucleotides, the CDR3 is TGTGCCAGCAGCTTTCAGGGAGCCACCGGGGAGCTGTTTTTT. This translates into CASSFQGATGELFF.

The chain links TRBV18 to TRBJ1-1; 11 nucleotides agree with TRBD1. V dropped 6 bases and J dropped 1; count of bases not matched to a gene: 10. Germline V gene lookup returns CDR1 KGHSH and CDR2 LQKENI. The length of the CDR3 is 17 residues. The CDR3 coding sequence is TGTGCCAGCTCCTATCAGGACAGGGGGCGAAGGAACACTGAAGCTTTCTTT. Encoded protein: CASSYQDRGRRNTEAFF.

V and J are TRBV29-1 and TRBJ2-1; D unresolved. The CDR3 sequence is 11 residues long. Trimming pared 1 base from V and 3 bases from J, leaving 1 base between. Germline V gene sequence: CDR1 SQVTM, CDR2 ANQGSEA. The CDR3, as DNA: TGCAGCGTTGAAGTCTACAATGAGCAGTTCTTC. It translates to CSVEVYNEQFF.

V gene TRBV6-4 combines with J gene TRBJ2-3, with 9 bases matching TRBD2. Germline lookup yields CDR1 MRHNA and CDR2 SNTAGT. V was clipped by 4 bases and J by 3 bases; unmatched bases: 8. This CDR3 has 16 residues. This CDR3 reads CASSADSGRGTDTQYF. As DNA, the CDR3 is TGTGCCAGCAGTGCTGATAGCGGGAGAGGGACAGATACGCAGTATTTT.

The CDR3: CASSSIQGRLEKLFF. The CDR3 DNA reads as TGTGCCAGCAGTTCAATACAGGGAAGGTTAGAAAAACTGTTTTTT. The chain joins TRBV28 to TRBJ1-4; D may be TRBD1 (6 bases). V was trimmed by 4 bases and J by 8 bases, leaving 17 bases between them. The CDR3 has 15 residues. Germline-derived CDR1 and CDR2 are MDHEN and SYDVKM.

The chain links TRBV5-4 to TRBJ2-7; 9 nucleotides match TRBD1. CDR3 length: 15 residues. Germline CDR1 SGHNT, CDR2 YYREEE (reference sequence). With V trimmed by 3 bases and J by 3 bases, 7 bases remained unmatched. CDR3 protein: CASSSPGTGHYEQYF. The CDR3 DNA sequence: TGTGCCAGCAGCTCTCCCGGGACAGGGCACTACGAGCAGTACTTC.

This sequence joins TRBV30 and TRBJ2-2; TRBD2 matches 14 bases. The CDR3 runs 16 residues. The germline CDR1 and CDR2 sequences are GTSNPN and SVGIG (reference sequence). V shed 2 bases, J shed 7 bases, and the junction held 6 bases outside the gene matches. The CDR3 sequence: CAWSRQGLAGGGELFF. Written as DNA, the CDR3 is TGTGCCTGGAGTCGACAAGGACTAGCGGGAGGCGGGGAGCTGTTTTTT.

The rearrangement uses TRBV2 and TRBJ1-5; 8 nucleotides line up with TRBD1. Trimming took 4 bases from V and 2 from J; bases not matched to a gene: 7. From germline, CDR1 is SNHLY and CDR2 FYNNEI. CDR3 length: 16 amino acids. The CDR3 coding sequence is TGTGCCAGCAGTGGAAGGACAGGGTCCGGCAATCAGCCCCAGCATTTT. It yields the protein CASSGRTGSGNQPQHF.

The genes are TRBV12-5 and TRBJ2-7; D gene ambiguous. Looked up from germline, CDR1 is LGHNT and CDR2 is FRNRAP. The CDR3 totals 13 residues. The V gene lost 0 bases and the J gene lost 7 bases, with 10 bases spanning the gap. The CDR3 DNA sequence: TGTGCTAGTGGTTTGGTCTCCATCGGAGAGCAGTACTTC. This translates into CASGLVSIGEQYF.

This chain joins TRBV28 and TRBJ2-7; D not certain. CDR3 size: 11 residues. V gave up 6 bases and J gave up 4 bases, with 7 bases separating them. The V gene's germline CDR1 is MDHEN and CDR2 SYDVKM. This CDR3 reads CASRYNYEQYF. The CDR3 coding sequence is TGTGCCAGCAGGTATAATTACGAGCAGTACTTC.

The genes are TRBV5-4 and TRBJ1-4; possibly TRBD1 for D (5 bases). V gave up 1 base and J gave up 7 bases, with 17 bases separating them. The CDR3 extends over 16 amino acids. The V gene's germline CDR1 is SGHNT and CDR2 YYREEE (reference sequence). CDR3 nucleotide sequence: TGTGCCAGCAGCTTGCGTGGGGGGGGTAGCGGTGAAAAACTGTTTTTT. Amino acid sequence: CASSLRGGGSGEKLFF.

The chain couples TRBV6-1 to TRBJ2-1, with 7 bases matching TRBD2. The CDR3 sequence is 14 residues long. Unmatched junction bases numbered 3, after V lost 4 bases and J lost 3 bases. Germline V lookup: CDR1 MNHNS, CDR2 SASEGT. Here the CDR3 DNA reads TGTGCCAGCAGTGGGGGGGGAGGCTACAATGAGCAGTTCTTC. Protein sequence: CASSGGGGYNEQFF.

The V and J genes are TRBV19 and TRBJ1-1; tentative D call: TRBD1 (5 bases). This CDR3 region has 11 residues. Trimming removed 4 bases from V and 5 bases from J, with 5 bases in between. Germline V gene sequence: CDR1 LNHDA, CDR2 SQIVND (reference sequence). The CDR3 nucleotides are TGTGCCAGTAGTAAGGGGACTGAAGCTTTCTTT. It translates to CASSKGTEAFF.

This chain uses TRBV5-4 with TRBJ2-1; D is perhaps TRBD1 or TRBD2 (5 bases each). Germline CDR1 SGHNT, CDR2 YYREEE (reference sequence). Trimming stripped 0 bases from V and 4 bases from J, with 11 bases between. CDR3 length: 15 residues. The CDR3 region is CASSLGGTSYNEQFF. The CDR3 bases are TGTGCCAGCAGCTTGGGTGGGACCTCTTACAATGAGCAGTTCTTC.

The CDR3 bases are TGTGCCTGGTCAGGGGTTGGGGCCGAGCAGTACTTC. Protein sequence: CAWSGVGAEQYF. The V and J genes are TRBV30 and TRBJ2-7, with TRBD1 as a possible D gene (6 bases). V lost 5 bases to trimming and J lost 6 bases, with 14 bases between them. Germline V gene data show CDR1 as GTSNPN and CDR2 as SVGIG (reference sequence). The CDR3 consists of 12 residues.

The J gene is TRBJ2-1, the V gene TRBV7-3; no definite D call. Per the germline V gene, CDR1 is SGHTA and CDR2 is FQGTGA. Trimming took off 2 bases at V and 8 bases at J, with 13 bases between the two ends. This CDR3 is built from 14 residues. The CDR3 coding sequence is TGTGCCAGCAGCTTATATCGGAACTCTGATGAGCAGTTCTTC. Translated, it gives CASSLYRNSDEQFF.

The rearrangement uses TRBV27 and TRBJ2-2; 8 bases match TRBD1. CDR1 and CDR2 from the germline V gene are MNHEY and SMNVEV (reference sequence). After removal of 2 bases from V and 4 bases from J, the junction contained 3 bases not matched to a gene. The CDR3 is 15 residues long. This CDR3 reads CASSLQGAVTGELFF. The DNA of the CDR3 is TGTGCCAGCAGTTTACAGGGGGCGGTCACCGGGGAGCTGTTTTTT.

CDR3 DNA: TGTGCCAGCAGAGGAGCCGCCTACGAGCAGTACTTC. It is translated as CASRGAAYEQYF. The chain links TRBV6-5 to TRBJ2-7; unclear D gene. Germline assignment: CDR1 MNHEY and CDR2 SVGAGI. Deletions cut 6 bases from V and 2 bases from J, with 8 bases between. The CDR3 loop spans 12 amino acids.

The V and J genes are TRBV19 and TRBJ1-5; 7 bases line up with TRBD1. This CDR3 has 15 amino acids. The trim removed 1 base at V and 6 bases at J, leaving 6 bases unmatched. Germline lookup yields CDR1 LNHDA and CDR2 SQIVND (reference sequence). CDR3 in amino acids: CASSIGQGGSQPQHF. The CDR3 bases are TGTGCCAGTAGTATAGGACAGGGCGGGAGTCAGCCCCAGCATTTT.

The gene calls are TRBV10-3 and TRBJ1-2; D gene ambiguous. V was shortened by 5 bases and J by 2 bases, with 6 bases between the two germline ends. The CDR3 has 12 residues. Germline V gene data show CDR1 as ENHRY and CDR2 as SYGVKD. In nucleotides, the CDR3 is TGTGCCATCAGTCTTCAGAACTATGGCTACACCTTC. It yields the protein CAISLQNYGYTF.

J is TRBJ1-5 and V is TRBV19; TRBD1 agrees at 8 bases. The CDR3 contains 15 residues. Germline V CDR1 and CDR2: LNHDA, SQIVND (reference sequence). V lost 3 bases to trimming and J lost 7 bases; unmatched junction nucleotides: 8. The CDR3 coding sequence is TGTGCCAGTAGTATGAAGACAGGGGCGCACCAGCCCCAGCATTTT. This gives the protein CASSMKTGAHQPQHF. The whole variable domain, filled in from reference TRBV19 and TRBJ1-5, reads DGGITQSPKYLFRKEGQNVTLSCEQNLNHDAMYWYRQDPGQGLRLIYYSQIVNDFQKGDIAEGYSVSREKKESFPLTVTSAQKNPTAFYLCASSMKTGAHQPQHFGDGTRLSIL.

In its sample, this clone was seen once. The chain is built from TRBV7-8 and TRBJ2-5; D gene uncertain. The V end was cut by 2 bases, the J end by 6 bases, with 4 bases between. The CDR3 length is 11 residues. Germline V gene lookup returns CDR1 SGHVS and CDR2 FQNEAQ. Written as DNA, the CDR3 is TGTGCCAGCAGCTTACTTCAGACCCAGTACTTC. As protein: CASSLLQTQYF.

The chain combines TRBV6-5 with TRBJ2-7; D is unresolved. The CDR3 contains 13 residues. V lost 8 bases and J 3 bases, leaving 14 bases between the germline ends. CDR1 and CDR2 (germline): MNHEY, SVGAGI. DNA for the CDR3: TGTGCCAGCGCAAAAGGGCAGATCTACGAGCAGTACTTC. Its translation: CASAKGQIYEQYF.

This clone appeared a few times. This CDR3 reads CASSSGGYSNQPQHF. The CDR3 bases are TGTGCCAGCAGTTCGGGTGGTTATAGCAATCAGCCCCAGCATTTT. The chain joins TRBV27 to TRBJ1-5; D is ambiguous. V lost 4 bases and J lost 0, with 10 bases in between. Per germline, CDR1 MNHEY and CDR2 SMNVEV (reference sequence). This CDR3 spans 15 amino acids.

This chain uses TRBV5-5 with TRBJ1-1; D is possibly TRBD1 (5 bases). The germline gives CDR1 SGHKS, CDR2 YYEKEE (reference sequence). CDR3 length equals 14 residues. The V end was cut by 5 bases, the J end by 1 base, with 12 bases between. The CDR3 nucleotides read TGTGCCAGCAGTTATTGGGGCGGGAACACTGAAGCTTTCTTT. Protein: CASSYWGGNTEAFF.

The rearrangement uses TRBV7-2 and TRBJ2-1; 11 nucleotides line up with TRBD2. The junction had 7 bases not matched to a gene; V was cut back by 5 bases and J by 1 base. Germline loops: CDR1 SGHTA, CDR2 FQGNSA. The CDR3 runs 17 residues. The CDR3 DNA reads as TGTGCCAGCAGCAGAGAACTAGCGGGAGCGTCCTACAATGAGCAGTTCTTC. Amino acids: CASSRELAGASYNEQFF. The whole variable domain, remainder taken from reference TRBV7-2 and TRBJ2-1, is GAGVSQSPSNKVTEKGKDVELRCDPISGHTALYWYRQSLGQGLEFLIYFQGNSAPDKSGLPSDRFSAERTGGSVSTLTIQRTQQEDSAVYLCASSRELAGASYNEQFFGPGTRLTVL.